The sequence of this T cell receptor (beta chain) was determined in a study of cytomegalovirus exposure and HLA in healthy donors (dated by TCRdb to between 2016 and 2019). About the investigation overall: An earlier analysis of roughly 500 of the donors reported 250 to 300 Gb of sequence data and 100 million to 140 million unique TCR beta sequences from about 179 million T cells. About 300 gigabases of sequencing data and approximately 92 million unique TCR sequences made up an early release that covered approximately 650 HLA-typed donors. Of the roughly 400 genotyped donors, around 81% fell in the genetic ancestry cluster associated with self-reported Caucasian donors. The aim of the study was to test whether cataloging public T cell receptors could identify signatures of past pathogen exposure. The study profiled the T cell repertoires of hundreds of subjects by immunosequencing and related them to cytomegalovirus serostatus. In addition to the first cohort of about 650 subjects, a separate validation cohort of 130 or so different subjects was used. The study combined high-throughput TCR immunosequencing, statistical association of individual TCRs with disease status, and machine learning to predict cytomegalovirus infection status. A later analysis re-examined previously published TCR beta repertoires from around 670 donors and added high-resolution HLA genotyping to investigate patterns of TCR occurrence. In the later analysis, no new phenotypic data were used to find candidate immune exposures; instead, reliance was placed on TCR beta sequences and their occurrence across donors. To decide whether each TCR beta V gene segment behaved as functional or pseudogenic, an earlier analysis of approximately 600 of the donors relied on high-throughput TCR beta sequencing. Donor age, sex, ethnicity and CMV serostatus were compiled together with the repertoire data. In a later genetic analysis, genome-wide SNP genotypes for about 55% of the roughly 670 donors were used, and that subset was treated as a discovery cohort. All discovery cohort repertoires had been generated using a single sequencing platform. HLA typing included class I and class II loci at four-digit resolution. The number of donors typed differed by locus, with roughly 620-630 for A, B, C, DRB1 and DQB1, 522 for DQA1, 600 to 610 for DPA1, and approximately 470 for DPB1. A handful of DR-DQ haplotypes were treated as single units for association and clustering because of strong linkage in the cohort. Among about 400 genotyped donors of the cohort, an average of approximately 220,000 unique TCR beta nucleotide sequences was sequenced per donor, of which roughly 17% were non-productive. Study-wide conclusions, independent of this receptor: In a later analysis, more than 15,000 TCR beta sequences were associated with specific HLA alleles at a false discovery rate of 0.05. According to a later analysis, TCR association rates differed among HLA loci, with DRB1 alleles showing the most associated TCRs and HLA-C alleles showing the fewest. Because some donors lacked HLA typing at each locus, the association tests relied only on the typed subset. Compared with the roughly 700-donor mean, donors in an Asian-associated ancestry cluster had fewer N-insertions in productive TCRs, according to a later genetic analysis. A further reported finding was that TCR beta sequences accurately predicted the HLA-A and HLA-B alleles for most subjects in the first cohort. The authors suggested that the approach could potentially be generalized to other disease states and immunological phenotypes. Several of the top co-occurrence clusters appeared to be linked to parvovirus B19, influenza, CMV and Epstein-Barr virus, according to a later analysis. When HLA alleles, especially DR and DQ, strongly co-occurred, attributing TCR associations to individual alleles was difficult. V-gene and J-gene trimming of TCR beta chains was associated with a missense DCLRE1C variant in a later genetic analysis, and the association was replicated in an independent cohort. In a later analysis, most CMV-associated TCR beta chains were found to appear HLA-restricted, with HLA associations seemingly driven largely by CMV exposure. A few of the identified cytomegalovirus-associated TCR beta chains were confirmed in vitro to be specific for cytomegalovirus antigens. In an earlier analysis of roughly 500 of the donors, most TCR beta V segments appeared in productive rearrangements about 87% or about 30% of the time, broadly matching IMGT annotations. A cluster of highly shared sequence variants was judged likely to represent a technical artifact of the sequencing pipeline. Because the 87-base-pair reads could not distinguish some IMGT-functional V segments, including TRBV6-2 and TRBV6-3, those segments were excluded. Most TCR sequences were observed very rarely across donors, whereas some public TCRs were present in many individuals. CMV serostatus was the only immune exposure information available for the cohort. The cohort was sequenced for TCR beta chains only, and without alpha or paired-chain data the features that could be detected were limited. Compared with equally common non-associated chains, HLA-associated TCR beta chains in a later analysis were more clonally expanded and had lower generation probabilities. Linkage disequilibrium might explain the correlated functional status among segregating V segments, but an unknown experimental factor could not be ruled out. Because counts were too low, seventeen rarely observed V segments, including chromosome 9 orphons, were excluded from the earlier analysis of around 590 of the donors. The study listed 150 to 200 TCR beta chains as associated with cytomegalovirus. Sequencing depth was assumed to be roughly uniform across donors in the presence/absence analyses, though that assumption may not hold. Cytomegalovirus status was reported to be diagnosed by the classifier with high specificity and sensitivity in both the original and validation cohorts.

CDR1 ENHRY and CDR2 SYGVKD are derived from the germline V gene. From its cysteine to its phenylalanine, the CDR3 spans 14 amino acids. Just CDR3 DNA is preserved here, 42 bases in frame from base 1. V ends up 7 bases short and J 3 bases short, with an unmatched junction base count of 8. Library method: the immunoSEQ multiplex PCR assay. For the multiplex PCR, a mixture combining 60 forward primers for TCR Vbeta segments and 13 reverse primers for TCR Jbeta segments was used. Amplification of the CDR3 region of rearranged TCR beta genes was performed with a multiplex PCR assay on genomic DNA. The Illumina HiSeq System was used to sequence the amplified TCR beta libraries as 87-base-pair reads. As for the original processing: A later analysis counted some 74 million unique TCR beta chains across the 550 to 750 repertoires, and 9 million to 14 million of these chains were shared by at least two donors. Raw reads were error-corrected and collapsed into unique sequences by a nearest-neighbor algorithm in which closely related sequences were merged to remove PCR and sequencing errors. V, D and J gene segments were assigned by aligning CDR3 sequences to IMGT reference sequences. For a sequence to be retained, at least a six-nucleotide match to both a V gene segment and a J gene segment was required. A rearrangement was called productive if the CDR3 had no stop codons and remained in frame with V and J, and every other rearrangement was called non-productive. CDR3 was defined according to IMGT convention as the region running from the second conserved V-encoded cysteine to the conserved J-encoded phenylalanine. Sequences without an unambiguous match to a single V gene segment were excluded from the earlier analysis of 450 to 750 of the donors. In an earlier analysis of 587 of the donors, V segments were called functional above 56.7% productive rearrangements and were called segregating when the between-donor standard deviation exceeded 5%. A statistical classification framework was developed to diagnose cytomegalovirus status using the catalog of TCR beta chain sequences. A later analysis assigned V and J genes by comparing TCR nucleotide sequences with IMGT/GENE-DB human TR gene sequences. In a later analysis, CDR3 sequences and most-parsimonious VDJ recombination scenarios were assigned using the TCRdist pipeline. A later analysis defined each TCR beta chain by its CDR3 amino acid sequence plus V-gene family, and excluded reads lacking a unique V-gene family. To address suspected cross-contamination and a sequencing artifact, a later analysis removed roughly 640 highly shared, low-generation-probability nucleotide sequences. For each public chain, a later analysis derived a clonal expansion index from normalized ranks of inferred template counts within each repertoire. Generation probabilities in a later analysis came from a VDJ recombination model fitted to out-of-frame rearrangements, and those results were checked against IGoR. A later analysis scored TCR-TCR, TCR-HLA and TCR-CMV co-occurrence with hypergeometric tests, applying a repertoire-size bias correction to TCR pairs. False discovery rates were estimated in a later analysis by permuting HLA or CMV assignments 20 times. In a later analysis, co-occurring TCRs were grouped using DBSCAN, and TCRdist sequence similarity was added for clustering within HLA-allele-positive subsets. For co-occurrence clustering, repertoires with fewer than 30,000 or more than 120,000 public chains were excluded, along with four or five repertoires with anomalous nucleotide sharing. The clones in this table, taken by TCRdb from immuneACCESS, are in-frame only. Not every clone is retained; where verified, under half of the shortfall comes from an unresolved V gene, and the cause of the rest is unknown. That table supplies the V and J calls and clone size; D and trimming were determined from the DNA. The sample table holds around 240,000 clones, of which roughly 87% were seen once. 4.5% to 6% of the sample rests with the top ten.

As for this clone: Its antigen remains unidentified. No much larger clone exists at a distance of one base, and base qualities are not known.

In total, around 600 healthy bone marrow donors made up the cohort. All cohort members were sampled while nominally healthy, although unrecorded immune exposures were likely present. The donor was CMV seropositive and belonged to the group of 250 to 300 seropositive cohort members. A peripheral blood sample was collected from each donor, and TCR beta sequencing was performed on peripheral blood mononuclear cells. The Qiagen DNeasy Blood Extraction Kit was used to extract genomic DNA from the blood cell samples. This sequence originates from a woman in her forties in good health and CMV-seropositive. Recombination linked TRBV10-3 to TRBJ2-7, with 8 middle bases fitting TRBD2. Sequenced: PBMCs. The nucleotide sequence reads as follows: TGTGCCATCACTCCGGGGACTAGAAACTACGAGCAGTACTTC. Its amino acids are CAITPGTRNYEQYF.